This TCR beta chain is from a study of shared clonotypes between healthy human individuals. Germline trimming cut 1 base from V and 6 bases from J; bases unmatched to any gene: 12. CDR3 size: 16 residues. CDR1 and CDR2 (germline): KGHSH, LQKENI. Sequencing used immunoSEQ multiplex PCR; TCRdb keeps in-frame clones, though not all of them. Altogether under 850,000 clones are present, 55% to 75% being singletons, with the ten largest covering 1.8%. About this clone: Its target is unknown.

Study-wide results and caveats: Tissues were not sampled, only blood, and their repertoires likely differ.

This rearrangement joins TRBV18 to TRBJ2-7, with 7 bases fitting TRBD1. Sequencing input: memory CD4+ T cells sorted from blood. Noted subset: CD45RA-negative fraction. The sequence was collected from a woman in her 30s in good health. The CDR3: CASSPRTDRLMGEQYF. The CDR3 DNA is TGTGCCAGCTCACCACGGACGGACAGGTTGATGGGCGAGCAGTACTTC.